Detailed here is one TCR beta chain. When the RNA was reverse transcribed, random hexamers were used with an input of roughly 0.45 to 1 ug. Multiplex immunoSEQ PCR targeted 54 Vbeta and 13 Jbeta TCR beta segments. One entry per CDR3 protein, called by TCRdb with MiXCR from the immunoSEQ multiplex PCR reads. The repertoire holds some 200,000 distinct CDR3 sequences, with around 95% as singletons. The data were taken from a study of CD8 T cells in Susac syndrome. The wider study: When blood was drawn, patients with Susac syndrome were on intravenous immunoglobulin alone, on corticosteroids, or therapy-naive.

The authors sequenced TCR beta from blood CD8+ and CD4+ T cells. CD8+ and CD4+ T cells were negatively isolated; TEMRA cells were FACS-enriched. The V end was cut by 4 bases, the J end by 8 bases, with 14 bases between. CDR1 is LGHDT and CDR2 is YNNKEL in the germline V gene (reference sequence). The CDR3 loop spans 13 amino acids. The gene calls are TRBV3-1 and TRBJ1-1, with D perhaps TRBD1 (5 bases). Sequencing was done on a sample of CD4+ T cells from PBMCs. This sequence was found in a human donor with Susac syndrome. The CDR3: CASSPLYGTEAFF. CDR3 coding DNA: TGTGCCAGCAGCCCGCTCTACGGGACCGAAGCTTTCTTT.